This entry is about one T cell receptor beta chain. What it recognizes is unknown. A junction end diverges from the germline sequence, so it may reflect a read error. This record comes from a study of blood T cells in healthy people across ages. About the study: Per every two T cells, about one barcoded beta molecule was captured by template switching.

Next came a second PCR, run for about 6 to 11 cycles, which used a sample-barcoded 5' primer along with a J-beta primer mix. One entry per CDR3 protein, called by TCRdb with MiXCR from the 5' RACE reads. The sample carries roughly 720,000 distinct CDR3 sequences, 50% to 65% recorded once. Study-wide points: Across samples, TCR beta diversity tracked strongly with naive T cell percentage. Shifts in expanded clonotypes may have been confounded by donor CMV status, which was unknown.

This receptor was obtained from an elderly man in good health. What was sequenced was blood.

The CDR3 nucleotides read TGTGCCAGCAGTCGGACAGGCAGCTCCCACAATGAGCAGTTCTTC. Its protein is CASSRTGSSHNEQFF. This chain joins TRBV6-5 and TRBJ2-1; 7 bases agree with TRBD1. This CDR3 has 15 residues. The V gene's germline CDR1 is MNHEY and CDR2 SVGAGI.